Below, one T cell receptor (beta chain) is given with its context. Its matching antigen is unknown. This sample stems from a study of cytomegalovirus exposure and HLA in healthy donors. Study observations and caveats: TCR beta V- and J-gene trimming was later associated with a missense DCLRE1C variant. According to a later analysis, donors in an Asian-associated ancestry cluster reportedly had fewer N-insertions than the roughly 670-donor mean. Most TCR sequences were uncommon, yet certain public TCRs appeared in many donors.

PCR primers comprised 60 Vbeta and 13 Jbeta primers. Here immunoSEQ multiplex PCR was the method, and the copy in TCRdb shows in-frame clones only, minus some. The sample has some 190,000 clones; around nine tenths are singletons. Germline assignment: CDR1 MGHRA and CDR2 YSYEKL. The CDR3 is 13 amino acids. Trimming removed 1 base from V and 5 bases from J, with 8 bases in between. The rearrangement links TRBV4-1 to TRBJ2-5, with D perhaps TRBD1 (6 bases). Sequencing used PBMCs. The receptor was derived from a woman aged 25 to 45 in good health and CMV-seronegative. The CDR3 reads CASSQVRGETQYF. The CDR3 nucleotides read TGCGCCAGCAGCCAAGTAAGGGGGGAGACCCAGTACTTC.